A single sample gave rise to the 30 T cell receptor beta chains below, sequenced in a study of blood T cell repertoires in COVID-19. Profiled with immunoSEQ multiplex PCR; TCRdb holds only in-frame clones, not every one. The sample has 350,000 to 400,000 clones, approximately 87% seen once. The sample comprised PBMCs or T cells enriched from blood (not recorded which). All receptors come from a woman in her twenties or thirties with acute COVID-19.

This clone appeared a few times. The V and J genes are TRBV2 and TRBJ2-1; 7 bases fit TRBD1. Germline V CDR1 and CDR2: SNHLY, FYNNEI. With V trimmed by 7 bases and J by 2 bases, 5 bases remained unmatched. The CDR3 spans 14 residues. The CDR3 spells CASNGQGAYNEQFF. CDR3 sequence (DNA): TGTGCCAGCAATGGGCAGGGGGCCTACAATGAGCAGTTCTTC. Supplemented by reference TRBV2 and TRBJ2-1, the full variable domain reads EPEVTQTPSHQVTQMGQEVILRCVPISNHLYFYWYRQILGQKVEFLVSFYNNEISEKSEIFDDQFSVERPDGSNFTLKIRSTKLEDSAMYFCASNGQGAYNEQFFGPGTRLTVL.

The chain is built from TRBV5-6 and TRBJ1-3; 10 positions agree with TRBD1. Germline CDR1 reads SGHDT; CDR2 reads YYEEEE. The CDR3 runs to 15 residues. The V segment lost 4 bases and the J segment 8 bases; nucleotides outside the gene matches: 9. CDR3 amino acids: CASSLLGQGVDTIYF. CDR3 in DNA: TGTGCCAGCAGCCTTCTAGGACAGGGGGTGGACACCATATATTTT.

The chain recombines TRBV3-1 (or the pseudogene TRBV3-2) with TRBJ1-2; D is ambiguous. The V and J ends lost 0 bases and 5 bases respectively, with 10 bases between them. The CDR3 extends over 14 amino acids. From germline, CDR1 is LGHDT and CDR2 YNNKEL (reference sequence). The CDR3: CASSQEEGSYGYTF. The DNA for the CDR3 is TGTGCCAGCAGCCAAGAGGAGGGTTCTTATGGCTACACCTTC.

This chain uses TRBV6-5 with TRBJ2-5, with a tentative D call TRBD2 (6 bases). With 6 bases removed from V and 7 bases from J, the gap between germline ends came to 18 bases. CDR1 is MNHEY, CDR2 SVGAGI, per germline. The CDR3 length is 14 residues. The CDR3 region has the DNA TGTGCCAGCAGCTGGGGGGTAGCGCGTGGGACCCAGTACTTC. This gives the protein CASSWGVARGTQYF.

The chain is built from TRBV7-8 and TRBJ1-2, with D possibly matching TRBD1 (6 bases). V lost 1 base to trimming and J lost 8 bases, with 14 bases between them. This CDR3 is 14 amino acids long. Germline assignment: CDR1 SGHVS and CDR2 FQNEAQ. The CDR3 nucleotides are TGTGCCAGCAGCTTAGAATCCTTTGGGACAGGCTACACCTTC. This codes for CASSLESFGTGYTF. Complete variable domain (other parts from reference TRBV7-8 and TRBJ1-2): GAGVSQSPRYKVAKRGQDVALRCDPISGHVSLFWYQQALGQGPEFLTYFQNEAQLDKSGLPSDRFFAERPEGSVSTLKIQRTQQEDSAVYLCASSLESFGTGYTFGSGTRLTVV.

The rearrangement joins TRBV7-8 to TRBJ1-1; D might be TRBD1 (6 bases). From germline, CDR1 is SGHVS and CDR2 FQNEAQ. The CDR3 length is 13 residues. V was cut by 5 bases and J by 5 bases, with 12 bases left in between. CDR3: CASSVQGRTEAFF. CDR3 DNA sequence: TGTGCCAGCAGCGTACAGGGAAGAACTGAAGCTTTCTTT.

Turning to this clone: At one boundary the junction diverges from the germline segment, which might be a read error. The chain has TRBV3-1 (or the pseudogene TRBV3-2) and TRBJ2-7; no firm D call. This CDR3 has 12 amino acids. Germline CDR1 LGHDT, CDR2 YNNKEL (reference sequence). Here the CDR3 reads CASSQVEWALNF. DNA of the CDR3: TGTGCCAGCAGCCAAGTAGAATGGGCCCTGAACTTC.

This chain connects TRBV19 to TRBJ1-5, with TRBD1 as a possible D gene (5 bases). V was cut by 5 bases and J by 7 bases, with 21 bases left in between. Germline lookup yields CDR1 LNHDA and CDR2 SQIVND (reference sequence). This CDR3 contains 16 residues. The CDR3 loop is CASSPYPGEGRQPQHF. Here the CDR3 DNA reads TGTGCCAGTAGTCCATACCCCGGGGAGGGACGGCAGCCCCAGCATTTT.

V usage is TRBV30 and J usage is TRBJ2-1; D is possibly TRBD1 (6 bases). The CDR3 is made up of 14 amino acids. Germline assignment: CDR1 GTSNPN and CDR2 SVGIG (reference sequence). V lost 1 base and J lost 4, with 11 bases in between. CDR3 sequence (DNA): TGTGCCTGGAGTGGGTGGGGGCGGTACAATGAGCAGTTCTTC. This codes for CAWSGWGRYNEQFF.

The chain couples TRBV19 to TRBJ1-1, with D unclear. Germline-derived CDR1 and CDR2 are LNHDA and SQIVND (reference sequence). The CDR3 consists of 15 residues. With 5 bases removed from V and 1 base from J, the gap between germline ends came to 14 bases. The CDR3 here is CASSYAGLGNTEAFF. The CDR3, as DNA: TGTGCCAGTAGTTACGCAGGTTTGGGGAACACTGAAGCTTTCTTT.

The chain has TRBV30 and TRBJ1-6, with D perhaps matching TRBD1 (5 bases). Germline CDR1 is GTSNPN and CDR2 is SVGIG (reference sequence). V lost 0 bases to trimming and J lost 6 bases, with 9 bases between them. This CDR3 contains 14 residues. The DNA for the CDR3 is TGTGCCTGGAGTGTACGGGGGGTTAATTCACCCCTCCACTTT. The encoded protein is CAWSVRGVNSPLHF.

The CDR3 is CASSDQIARGYEQYF. The CDR3 DNA sequence: TGTGCCAGCAGCGATCAAATAGCCAGAGGCTACGAGCAGTACTTC. The chain recombines TRBV3-1 (or the pseudogene TRBV3-2) with TRBJ2-7; D is unclear. Per germline, CDR1 LGHDT and CDR2 YNNKEL (reference sequence). CDR3 length: 15 amino acids. The V end was cut by 5 bases, the J end by 3 bases, with 17 bases between.

This rearrangement joins TRBV19 to TRBJ1-1; no reliable D call. This CDR3 is built from 13 residues. Germline CDR1 LNHDA, CDR2 SQIVND (reference sequence). Trimming pared 3 bases from V and 2 bases from J, leaving 7 bases between. This CDR3 reads CASSMSENTEAFF. For the CDR3, the DNA is TGTGCCAGTAGTATGTCAGAAAACACTGAAGCTTTCTTT. Variable domain in full (rest from reference TRBV19 and TRBJ1-1): DGGITQSPKYLFRKEGQNVTLSCEQNLNHDAMYWYRQDPGQGLRLIYYSQIVNDFQKGDIAEGYSVSREKKESFPLTVTSAQKNPTAFYLCASSMSENTEAFFGQGTRLTVV.

This clone has only one observation. The chain is built from TRBV5-1 and TRBJ1-5; D may be TRBD1 (6 bases). The CDR3 loop spans 16 amino acids. Germline V gene data show CDR1 as SGHRS and CDR2 as YFSETQ. V was trimmed by 0 bases and J by 4 bases, leaving 14 bases between them. The CDR3 loop reads CASSLEGGGANQPQHF. CDR3 coding DNA: TGCGCCAGCAGCTTGGAGGGCGGGGGGGCGAATCAGCCCCAGCATTTT.

The chain is built from TRBV25-1 and TRBJ2-7, with 7 positions matching TRBD1. V gave up 3 bases and J gave up 0 bases; unmatched junction bases: 11. Germline lookup yields CDR1 MGHDK and CDR2 SYGVNS. The CDR3 extends over 17 amino acids. The CDR3 is CASSDRNRGPSSYEQYF. CDR3 sequence (DNA): TGTGCCAGCAGTGACCGTAACAGGGGCCCTAGCTCCTACGAGCAGTACTTC.

This clone was seen a single time. The rearrangement uses TRBV28 and TRBJ1-6, with TRBD1 matching 7 bases. Germline V gives CDR1 MDHEN, CDR2 SYDVKM. Trimming at V came to 6 bases and at J to 7 bases, leaving 6 bases not matched to a gene. The CDR3 is 14 amino acids. The CDR3 sequence: CASRIDRVNSPLHF. The CDR3, as DNA: TGTGCCAGCAGGATAGACAGGGTAAATTCACCCCTCCACTTT. The whole variable domain, remainder taken from reference TRBV28 and TRBJ1-6, is DVKVTQSSRYLVKRTGEKVFLECVQDMDHENMFWYRQDPGLGLRLIYFSYDVKMKEKGDIPEGYSVSREKKERFSLILESASTNQTSMYLCASRIDRVNSPLHFGNGTRLTVT.

The chain carries TRBV3-1 (or the pseudogene TRBV3-2) and TRBJ1-4; D might be TRBD1 (6 bases). The V and J ends lost 1 base and 1 base respectively, with 13 bases between them. CDR3 length: 17 amino acids. The germline V gene has CDR1 LGHDT and CDR2 YNNKEL (reference sequence). This chain's CDR3 is CASSQAGRGRTNEKLFF. The DNA for the CDR3 is TGTGCCAGCAGCCAAGCAGGAAGGGGGAGAACTAATGAAAAACTGTTTTTT.

The chain joins TRBV5-1 to TRBJ2-1; a weak D match, TRBD2 (5 bases). Trimming cost V 3 bases and J 5 bases, with 18 bases left between them. The CDR3 consists of 16 residues. CDR1 and CDR2 (germline): SGHRS, YFSETQ. In nucleotides, the CDR3 is TGCGCCAGCAGCTATGGGAGCTCATCCCTTAACAATGAGCAGTTCTTC. Its translation: CASSYGSSSLNNEQFF.

J is TRBJ1-2 and V is TRBV20-1; possibly TRBD1 for D (5 bases). The CDR3 consists of 11 residues. CDR1 DFQATT and CDR2 SNEGSKA come from the germline V gene (reference sequence). The CDR3 loop reads CKTVWGSGYTF. The CDR3, as DNA: TGCAAGACAGTATGGGGCTCTGGCTACACCTTC.

The table lists this clone with a count of one. The chain couples TRBV24-1 to TRBJ2-7, with 8 bases identical to TRBD1. This CDR3 region has 14 residues. V was clipped by 3 bases and J by 7 bases; unmatched bases: 7. Germline assignment: CDR1 KGHDR and CDR2 SFDVKD. The CDR3 spells CATSDRTGSREQYF. The CDR3 DNA follows: TGTGCCACCAGTGATCGGACAGGGTCCCGTGAGCAGTACTTC.

The chain couples TRBV5-4 to TRBJ2-5; 14 bases are shared with TRBD2. The junction had 4 bases not matched to a gene; V was cut back by 4 bases and J by 2 bases. The CDR3 has 16 residues. Germline CDR1 and CDR2: SGHNT and YYREEE (reference sequence). The CDR3 loop reads CASSRTSGGQQETQYF. DNA for the CDR3: TGTGCCAGCAGCAGGACTAGCGGGGGGCAACAAGAGACCCAGTACTTC.

The rearrangement joins TRBV5-4 to TRBJ1-2; D is perhaps TRBD1 (5 bases). Germline-derived CDR1 and CDR2 are SGHNT and YYREEE (reference sequence). This CDR3 contains 15 residues. V was shortened by 3 bases and J by 7 bases, with 19 bases between the two germline ends. The CDR3 spells CASSSPREGRGGYTF. In nucleotides, the CDR3 is TGTGCCAGCAGCTCCCCTCGGGAGGGGAGGGGTGGCTACACCTTC.

The J gene is TRBJ2-3, the V gene TRBV29-1; the match to TRBD2 covers 13 bases. The CDR3 consists of 16 residues. V was pared by 7 bases and J by 0 bases, with 7 bases of the junction left unmatched. Germline lookup yields CDR1 SQVTM and CDR2 ANQGSEA. CDR3 sequence reads: CSAGTSGAKSTDTQYF. CDR3 DNA sequence: TGCAGCGCCGGGACTAGCGGGGCAAAGAGCACAGATACGCAGTATTTT.

The V call is TRBV30, the J call TRBJ1-2, with a tentative D call TRBD1 (6 bases). The CDR3 covers 15 residues. Trimming stripped 5 bases from V and 4 bases from J, with 20 bases between. The germline CDR1 and CDR2 sequences are GTSNPN and SVGIG (reference sequence). This CDR3 reads CAWSISDRRFYGYTF. The CDR3 nucleotides are TGTGCCTGGTCCATTTCCGACAGGCGGTTCTATGGCTACACCTTC.

The chain couples TRBV24-1 to TRBJ2-1; 8 nucleotides agree with TRBD2. V lost 4 bases and J lost 1; bases outside the gene matches: 2. The CDR3 sequence is 15 residues long. Germline lookup yields CDR1 KGHDR and CDR2 SFDVKD. Here the CDR3 reads CATSEASGSYNEQFF. The DNA of the CDR3 is TGTGCCACCAGTGAGGCTAGCGGGTCCTACAATGAGCAGTTCTTC.

V and J are TRBV6-2 or TRBV6-3 and TRBJ1-4, with D perhaps TRBD1 (5 bases). CDR3 length: 15 amino acids. CDR1 is MNHEY, CDR2 SVGEGT, per germline. Trimming removed 8 bases from V and 5 bases from J, with 18 bases in between. CDR3 nucleotide sequence: TGTGCCAGCTGCCCCGAGGGAGGGGCGAATGAAAAACTGTTTTTT. Translating gives CASCPEGGANEKLFF.

Only a few counts were recorded for this clone. The chain couples TRBV9 to TRBJ1-4; possibly TRBD1 for D (6 bases). This CDR3 region has 14 residues. Germline V gene lookup returns CDR1 SGDLS and CDR2 YYNGEE. V was cut by 4 bases and J by 4 bases, with 11 bases left in between. This chain's CDR3 is CASSSQGGNEKLFF. The CDR3 DNA reads TGTGCCAGCAGCTCACAGGGTGGTAATGAAAAACTGTTTTTT. The full variable domain, its missing parts supplied by reference TRBV9 and TRBJ1-4, is DSGVTQTPKHLITATGQRVTLRCSPRSGDLSVYWYQQSLDQGLQFLIQYYNGEERAKGNILERFSAQQFPDLHSELNLSSLELGDSALYFCASSSQGGNEKLFFGSGTQLSVL.

J is TRBJ2-1 and V is TRBV9; 9 bases line up with TRBD2. The V and J ends lost 0 bases and 8 bases, in that order; junction bases with no gene match: 6. The CDR3 is 15 amino acids. Germline CDR1 is SGDLS and CDR2 is YYNGEE. The CDR3 nucleotides are TGTGCCAGCAGCGTAGCGGCGGGGGGGATTGATGAGCAGTTCTTC. Protein: CASSVAAGGIDEQFF.

This rearrangement joins TRBV6-1 to TRBJ2-7; D is ambiguous. Trimming cost V 0 bases and J 6 bases, with 9 bases left between them. CDR3 size: 13 residues. The germline CDR1 and CDR2 sequences are MNHNS and SASEGT. The CDR3 loop reads CASSEAMSIEQYF. The CDR3 DNA sequence: TGTGCCAGCAGTGAAGCGATGAGTATCGAGCAGTACTTC.

This CDR3 reads CASGFLAEPQHF. CDR3 sequence (DNA): TGTGCTAGTGGTTTTCTCGCGGAGCCCCAGCATTTT. The rearrangement uses TRBV12-5 and TRBJ1-5; D is uncertain. This CDR3 region has 12 residues. Germline-derived CDR1 and CDR2 are LGHNT and FRNRAP. The germline V and J ends were trimmed by 3 bases and 8 bases, with 8 bases remaining between them.